A single sample gave rise to the 5 T cell receptor beta chains below, sequenced in a study of beta chain features in type 1 diabetes. Findings and caveats of the study: A moderate, significant TCRB CDR3 shortening appeared in type 1 diabetes across four CD4+ subsets.

Every bit of the isolated RNA underwent reverse transcription, so sequencing read expressed TCRB transcripts. Using immunoSEQ multiplex PCR, the repertoire was profiled, and TCRdb retains in-frame clones only, with some absent. The table includes roughly 700,000 clones, roughly an eighth detected once. What these receptors recognize is not known. The source material was naive CD4+ T cells from blood. The receptors here all came from a man aged 18 to 29 with type 1 diabetes.

This clone occurred a few times. The J gene is TRBJ1-4, the V gene TRBV6-1, with TRBD1 matching 7 bases. V was pared by 4 bases and J by 8 bases, with 7 bases of the junction left unmatched. CDR1 is MNHNS and CDR2 is SASEGT in the germline V gene. The CDR3 has 14 amino acids. CDR3 in amino acids: CASSVRDRDEKLFF. DNA for the CDR3: TGTGCCAGCAGTGTACGTGACAGGGACGAAAAACTGTTTTTT.

CDR3 sequence reads: CASSLQAGADTGELFF. The CDR3 DNA reads as TGTGCCAGCAGCCTTCAGGCGGGGGCAGACACCGGGGAGCTGTTTTTT. The chain recombines TRBV9 with TRBJ2-2; D possibly corresponds to TRBD2 (7 bases). The length of the CDR3 is 16 residues. Germline CDR1 is SGDLS and CDR2 is YYNGEE. Trimming left V 4 bases short and J 3 bases short, with 16 bases between. Filled out from reference TRBV9 and TRBJ2-2, the complete variable domain reads DSGVTQTPKHLITATGQRVTLRCSPRSGDLSVYWYQQSLDQGLQFLIQYYNGEERAKGNILERFSAQQFPDLHSELNLSSLELGDSALYFCASSLQAGADTGELFFGEGSRLTVL.

This chain joins TRBV6-1 and TRBJ1-4, with unresolved D. The CDR3 is made up of 17 amino acids. Germline CDR1 is MNHNS and CDR2 is SASEGT. Trimming left V 4 bases short and J 0 bases short, with 15 bases between. The CDR3 sequence: CASSGGEGRATNEKLFF. CDR3 sequence (DNA): TGTGCCAGCAGTGGTGGGGAGGGAAGAGCAACTAATGAAAAACTGTTTTTT.

This chain connects TRBV29-1 to TRBJ1-2; D unresolved. The CDR3 is 10 amino acids. V lost 6 bases and J lost 3, with 5 bases in between. Per germline, CDR1 SQVTM and CDR2 ANQGSEA. DNA for the CDR3: TGCAGCGTACTGGACTATGGCTACACCTTC. Its protein is CSVLDYGYTF.

The chain is built from TRBV6-4 and TRBJ1-6; D remains unclear. Germline V lookup: CDR1 MRHNA, CDR2 SNTAGT. Trimming cost V 0 bases and J 8 bases, with 5 bases left between them. The CDR3 extends over 13 amino acids. The CDR3 is CASSDSGDSPLHF. The CDR3 nucleotides read TGTGCCAGCAGTGACTCAGGTGATTCACCCCTCCACTTT.